The 8 T cell receptor beta chains listed next were all sequenced from one sample in a study of T cell clonality in common variable immunodeficiency. Libraries were prepared by immunoSEQ multiplex PCR; TCRdb keeps only in-frame clonotypes and omits some of them. The record shows about 47,000 clones for this sample, with no singletons present. Sequenced input: peripheral blood mononuclear cells. The receptors stem from a person aged 18-69 years in good health.

This clone appeared many times. The read gets to within 3 residues of the CDR3 end, and the germline J gene fills in the rest. This chain uses TRBV7-6 with TRBJ2-2, with D perhaps TRBD1 (6 bases). Germline lookup yields CDR1 SGHVS and CDR2 FNYEAQ. CDR3 size: 16 residues. The ends were cut back, 4 bases at V and 1 base at J, with 13 bases in the middle. Incomplete CDR3 DNA: TGTGCCAGCAGCTCTTTGGCCAGGGGGAACACCGGGGAG. It encodes CASSSLARGNTGE. The whole CDR3 protein is CASSSLARGNTGELFF.

This clone showed up many times. The read gets to within 3 residues of the CDR3 end, and the germline J gene fills in the rest. This chain connects TRBV5-1 to TRBJ2-1; D gene unclear. V dropped 0 bases and J dropped 3 bases, with 7 bases sitting between them. The CDR3 contains 14 residues. Germline CDR1 and CDR2: SGHRS and YFSETQ. The sequenced CDR3 bases are TGCGCCAGCAGCTTGGAGAAGGGCTACAATGAG. This codes for CASSLEKGYNE. The whole CDR3 is CASSLEKGYNEQFF.

In its sample, this clone was seen many times. Sequencing ends 3 residues short of the CDR3 end; the germline J gene provides the rest. V usage is TRBV14 and J usage is TRBJ2-7, with D unclear. The CDR3 has 13 residues. Germline values: CDR1 SGHDN, CDR2 FVKESK. V was trimmed by 3 bases and J by 3 bases, leaving 9 bases between them. CDR3 DNA, as far as it was read: TGTGCCAGCAGCCATCAGGCCTACTACGAG. Amino acid sequence: CASSHQAYYE. In full, the CDR3 is CASSHQAYYEQYF.

About this clone itself: The CDR3 is cut off 3 residues early in the read; its end comes from the germline J gene. The chain has TRBV5-1 and TRBJ2-3; TRBD2 might be the D (5 bases). Trimming pared 3 bases from V and 6 bases from J, leaving 20 bases between. Germline CDR1 SGHRS, CDR2 YFSETQ. There are 16 residues in the CDR3. The sequenced part of the CDR3 DNA is TGCGCCAGCAGCTCGCATGGATTTCCGGGGATCGATACG. Translating it yields CASSSHGFPGIDT. The entire CDR3 reads CASSSHGFPGIDTQYF.

This clone was observed at least ten times. The CDR3 end lies 3 residues beyond the end of the read and is filled in from the germline J gene. This chain uses TRBV2 with TRBJ2-3, with D maybe TRBD2 (6 bases). Looked up from germline, CDR1 is SNHLY and CDR2 is FYNNEI. Trimming cost V 3 bases and J 4 bases, with 14 bases left between them. This CDR3 is 15 amino acids long. The CDR3 bases that were read are TGTGCCAGCAGTGAGGAGCGGGTAACGGCAGATACG. As protein: CASSEERVTADT. The complete CDR3 reads CASSEERVTADTQYF.

This clone showed up many times. Read coverage stops 3 residues before the CDR3 terminus; the germline J gene supplies the remainder. This chain connects TRBV5-1 to TRBJ2-1, with 11 bases fitting TRBD2. Germline V gene lookup returns CDR1 SGHRS and CDR2 YFSETQ. J lost 4 bases, V lost 4 bases, and 7 bases had no gene match. The CDR3 extends over 16 amino acids. The CDR3 protein is CASSPLAGGRYNEQFF. CDR3 bases read: TGCGCCAGCAGCCCCTTAGCGGGAGGGCGATACAATGAG.

This clone was recorded many times. Read coverage stops 3 residues before the CDR3 terminus; the germline J gene supplies the remainder. The chain recombines TRBV28 with TRBJ2-7; TRBD2 aligns across 8 bases. Germline trimming cut 2 bases from V and 2 bases from J; bases unmatched to any gene: 5. Germline assignment: CDR1 MDHEN and CDR2 SYDVKM. The CDR3 extends over 15 amino acids. Here the CDR3 reads CASSLTGGRTYEQYF. The sequenced CDR3 bases are TGTGCCAGCAGTTTAACCGGCGGGAGGACCTACGAG.

This clone was counted many times. The read gets to within 3 residues of the CDR3 end, and the germline J gene fills in the rest. This chain links TRBV2 with TRBJ1-4; 8 positions agree with TRBD1. Germline V CDR1 and CDR2: SNHLY, FYNNEI. CDR3 size: 16 residues. Trimming cost V 4 bases and J 7 bases; bases outside gene matches: 11. The CDR3 protein is CASSAASQGASEKLFF. Incomplete CDR3 DNA: TGTGCCAGCAGTGCGGCCTCCCAGGGGGCCAGTGAAAAA.